Here is one T cell receptor (beta chain) with its context. Its matching antigen is unknown. CDR1 is MNHEY and CDR2 is SVGAGI in the germline V gene. The CDR3 loop spans 14 amino acids. Trimming took 2 bases from V and 5 from J, leaving 9 bases between them. This sample was taken from a study of T-cell memory formation after mild COVID-19. Background on the study: Among the donors, TCR clusters were largely specific to each donor. Study results and caveats: Researchers report contracting CD4+ clones mostly in CM and EM, with CD8+ clones in EMRA. Clones contracting over day 15 to 85 were CD4/CD8 balanced, with later expanders leaning CD4+. Some clones that responded were present in memory (sampled pre-infection), which suggests cross-reactive memory joined.

TCRdb re-analysed the 5' RACE reads in MiXCR, keeping a single row per CDR3 protein. The table records roughly 450,000 distinct CDR3 sequences, roughly 18% of them present only once. The sequence derives from a man younger than 35 who had mild COVID-19 (a few samples of this study predate the infection). Cell type and time point are not known. The J gene is TRBJ1-4, the V gene TRBV6-5; D gene uncertain. The sample consisted of PBMCs or a T cell subset sorted from them (not recorded which). The CDR3 reads CASSYGQRNEKLFF. In DNA form, the CDR3 reads TGTGCCAGCAGTTACGGGCAGAGAAATGAAAAACTGTTTTTT.